The 8 T cell receptor beta chains in this list originate from one sample, sequenced in a study of CD8 T cells in Susac syndrome. RNA was extracted with the RNeasy kit, and a quantity of 0.5 to 1 ug was reverse transcribed using random hexamers. TCRdb used MiXCR to reprocess the immunoSEQ multiplex PCR reads, holding one entry per CDR3 protein. The table has around 180,000 distinct CDR3 sequences, 90% to 96% seen once; the top ten hold approximately 0.09%. The sequenced sample consisted of CD4+ T cells from PBMCs. Receptor source: a human donor with multiple sclerosis.

The CDR3 spells CASSATGGANNSPLHF. The CDR3 nucleotides are TGTGCCAGCAGCGCGACAGGGGGCGCGAATAATTCACCCCTCCACTTT. The rearrangement links TRBV9 to TRBJ1-6; 10 nucleotides match TRBD1. V lost 3 bases and J lost 5; bases outside the gene matches: 5. The CDR3 is 16 residues long. The germline gives CDR1 SGDLS, CDR2 YYNGEE.

The chain carries TRBV7-9 and TRBJ2-7; tentative D call: TRBD2 (6 bases). This CDR3 comprises 14 residues. The V and J ends lost 1 base and 5 bases respectively, with 12 bases between them. The V gene's germline CDR1 is SEHNR and CDR2 FQNEAQ (reference sequence). The CDR3 nucleotides are TGTGCCAGCAGCTTAGAAGGAGGGGTTCACGAGCAGTACTTC. It encodes CASSLEGGVHEQYF.

The J gene is TRBJ1-5, the V gene TRBV3-1; 7 bases agree with TRBD1. The J segment lost 13 bases and the V segment lost 3 bases, leaving 6 bases of the junction unmatched. This CDR3 spans 12 amino acids. Germline assignment: CDR1 LGHDT and CDR2 YNNKEL (reference sequence). The CDR3 DNA is TGTGCCAGCAGCCACCGACAGGGCTCTCAGCATTTT. Its protein is CASSHRQGSQHF. Based on the CDR3 plus reference TRBV3-1 and TRBJ1-5, the full variable domain is DTAVSQTPKYLVTQMGNDKSIKCEQNLGHDTMYWYKQDSKKFLKIMFSYNNKELIINETVPNRFSPKSPDKAHLNLHINSLELGDSAVYFCASSHRQGSQHFGDGTRLSIL.

The V and J genes are TRBV30 and TRBJ2-3, with D possibly TRBD2 on 5 matching bases. With 3 bases removed from V and 1 base from J, the gap between germline ends came to 11 bases. The CDR3 sequence is 14 residues long. Germline CDR1 reads GTSNPN; CDR2 reads SVGIG (reference sequence). The CDR3 here is CAWRFGGRTDTQYF. The DNA of the CDR3 is TGTGCCTGGAGGTTCGGCGGGCGCACAGATACGCAGTATTTT.

V gene TRBV19 combines with J gene TRBJ1-5, with 9 bases identical to TRBD1. The CDR3 covers 17 residues. V gave up 8 bases and J gave up 6 bases; unmatched junction bases: 17. Germline CDR1 is LNHDA and CDR2 is SQIVND (reference sequence). The CDR3 region is CASQRTGAAKRGQPQHF. The CDR3 DNA reads as TGTGCCAGTCAACGGACAGGGGCGGCGAAAAGGGGTCAGCCCCAGCATTTT.

This clonotype came up once. The V call is TRBV20-1, the J call TRBJ2-3, with D perhaps matching TRBD1 or TRBD2 (6 bases each). V lost 1 base, J lost 6 bases, and 17 bases lay in between. There are 15 residues in the CDR3. CDR1 is DFQATT and CDR2 is SNEGSKA in the germline V gene (reference sequence). The DNA for the CDR3 is TGCAGTGCTAGAGTGGTCCGCCTAGGGGGGGATACGCAGTATTTT. This gives the protein CSARVVRLGGDTQYF.

This chain joins TRBV30 and TRBJ2-3; 9 bases are a match to TRBD2. The germline CDR1 and CDR2 sequences are GTSNPN and SVGIG (reference sequence). The CDR3 totals 13 residues. After removal of 7 bases from V and 0 bases from J, the junction contained 2 bases not matched to a gene. CDR3 sequence reads: CASTSGSTDTQYF. CDR3 coding DNA: TGTGCCTCGACTAGCGGAAGCACAGATACGCAGTATTTT.

The V call is TRBV3-1, the J call TRBJ1-2; D unclear. Germline V gene lookup returns CDR1 LGHDT and CDR2 YNNKEL (reference sequence). The CDR3 runs to 14 residues. V was cut by 5 bases and J by 0 bases, with 10 bases left in between. CDR3 DNA sequence: TGTGCCAGCAGCAATAATGGGGCTAACTATGGCTACACCTTC. Protein: CASSNNGANYGYTF.